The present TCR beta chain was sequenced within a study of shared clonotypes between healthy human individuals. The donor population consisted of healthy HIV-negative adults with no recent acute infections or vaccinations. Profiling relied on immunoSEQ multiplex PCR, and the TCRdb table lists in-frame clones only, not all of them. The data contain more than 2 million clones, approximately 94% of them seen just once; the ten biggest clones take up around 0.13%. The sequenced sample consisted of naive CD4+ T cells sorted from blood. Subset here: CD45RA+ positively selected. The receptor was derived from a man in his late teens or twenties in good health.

The CDR3 sequence: CASSLAGSSNQPQHF. CDR3 nucleotides: TGTGCCAGCAGCTTAGCAGGGTCCAGCAATCAGCCCCAGCATTTT. The chain joins TRBV13 to TRBJ1-5; D is possibly TRBD1 (5 bases). The CDR3 spans 15 residues. The germline V gene has CDR1 PRHDT and CDR2 FYEKMQ (reference sequence). The V gene lost 1 base and the J gene lost 1 base, with 8 bases spanning the gap.